The 23 T cell receptor beta chains below were found in one sample sequenced in a study of spatial heterogeneity in lung cancer. TCRdb reprocessed the 5' RACE reads via MiXCR and lists one record per CDR3 protein. The table lists roughly 18,000 distinct CDR3 sequences, approximately 5.8% of them singletons. Study-level findings and limits: Intratumoral expanded alpha and beta TCR counts were found to track tumor mutation counts.

Indicated time point: sample taken at primary tumor resection. The antigens these receptors bind are not known. Sequenced here: lung tumor tissue, sampled at surgery. The receptors shown here come from a female donor with early-stage non-small cell lung cancer.

This clonotype was seen just once. A much larger clone sits a single nucleotide away, making a read error possible. The library was prepared for alpha chains; this beta chain is a stray read, so its frequency means little. V usage is TRBV27 and J usage is TRBJ2-2; D is perhaps TRBD2 (6 bases). Per germline, CDR1 MNHEY and CDR2 SMNVEV (reference sequence). This CDR3 has 15 residues. CDR3 in DNA: TGTGACAGCAGTTTAAGGCGGGAGAACACCGGGGAGCTGTTTTTT. Translated: CDSSLRRENTGELFF.

This clonotype was observed many times. For a library built for alpha chains, this beta chain is a stray read; little rests on its size. The rearrangement uses TRBV6-5 and TRBJ2-1; D gene ambiguous. Germline CDR1 reads MNHEY; CDR2 reads SVGAGI. V lost 6 bases, J lost 3 bases, and 21 bases lay in between. CDR3 length equals 17 residues. CDR3 coding DNA: TGTGCCAGCAGCCGAGACACCTTCGAAGCAGGCTACAATGAGCAGTTCTTC. It codes for CASSRDTFEAGYNEQFF.

This clonotype was counted ten times or more. This beta chain is a stray sequence in a library constructed for alpha chains; its clone size is not meaningful. CDR3 coding DNA: TGTGCCAGCAGGGACAGGGGGAGGACAGATACGCAGTATTTT. Translation gives CASRDRGRTDTQYF. The V and J genes are TRBV2 and TRBJ2-3; TRBD1 agrees at 10 bases. The V gene end was trimmed by 6 bases and the J gene end by 3 bases; junction bases not matched to a gene: 3. Germline V gives CDR1 SNHLY, CDR2 FYNNEI. This CDR3 has 14 amino acids.

In regard to this clonotype: This beta chain is an off-target read within a library intended for alpha chains, so its frequency means little. The DNA of the CDR3 is TGCGCCAGCAGCCCTAGCGGGAGAGACACCGGGGAGCTGTTTTTT. Its protein is CASSPSGRDTGELFF. The chain recombines TRBV10-1 with TRBJ2-2; 10 bases agree with TRBD2. The junction had 4 bases not matched to a gene; V was cut back by 6 bases and J by 3 bases. Per germline, CDR1 WNHNN and CDR2 SYGVQD (reference sequence). The CDR3 is 15 amino acids.

This clonotype was detected only a few times. This beta chain is a stray sequence in a library constructed for alpha chains; its clone size is not meaningful. The V call is TRBV6-1, the J call TRBJ1-5, with D possibly being TRBD1 (5 bases). Germline CDR1 and CDR2: MNHNS and SASEGT. This CDR3 contains 14 residues. Trimming took off 5 bases at V and 3 bases at J, with 11 bases between the two ends. CDR3 nucleotides: TGTGCCAGCAGTTGGGGGGGAGACAATCAGCCCCAGCATTTT. Residues: CASSWGGDNQPQHF.

This clonotype was recorded many times. The library was prepared for alpha chains; this beta chain is a stray read, so its frequency means little. The rearrangement joins TRBV7-6 to TRBJ1-3, with unresolved D. The V end lost 6 bases, the J end lost 4 bases, and 7 bases lay between the germline ends. The CDR3 loop spans 12 amino acids. In germline, CDR1 is SGHVS, CDR2 FNYEAQ. CDR3 DNA sequence: TGTGCCAGCAGACCAGGAGGAAACACCATATATTTT. This translates into CASRPGGNTIYF.

As for this clonotype: This beta chain was picked up by a library intended for alpha chains and is off target, so its count carries little meaning. This chain links TRBV5-1 with TRBJ1-2, with TRBD1 matching over 7 bases. The germline gives CDR1 SGHRS, CDR2 YFSETQ. The length of the CDR3 is 16 residues. J was trimmed by 0 bases and V by 3 bases; bases with no gene match: 8. DNA of the CDR3: TGCGCCAGCAGCTCCCAGGGGACAGCAGCTAACTATGGCTACACCTTC. Residues: CASSSQGTAANYGYTF.

In this sample, this clonotype turned up many times. Being off target in a library aimed at alpha chains, this beta chain has a size of little meaning. The J gene is TRBJ2-7, the V gene TRBV7-2, with D maybe TRBD2 (5 bases). V lost 1 base and J lost 1, with 11 bases in between. This CDR3 spans 15 amino acids. In germline, CDR1 is SGHTA, CDR2 FQGNSA. The CDR3 DNA is TGTGCCAGCAGCTTAGTTGGAGGAACTTCCTACGAGCAGTACTTC. Protein product: CASSLVGGTSYEQYF.

Turning to this clonotype: Being off target in a library aimed at alpha chains, this beta chain has a size of little meaning. The V gene is TRBV20-1, the J gene TRBJ2-1; 11 bases align to TRBD2. There are 15 residues in the CDR3. Unmatched junction bases numbered 11, after V lost 5 bases and J lost 8 bases. Germline V gives CDR1 DFQATT, CDR2 SNEGSKA (reference sequence). The DNA of the CDR3 is TGCAGTGCTCCTGAGCCACTAGCGGGAGTTCATGAGCAGTTCTTC. Translation: CSAPEPLAGVHEQFF.

This clonotype is medium-sized by share. This beta chain is an off-target read within a library intended for alpha chains, so its frequency means little. The chain couples TRBV28 to TRBJ2-2; weak D call: TRBD1 (5 bases). This CDR3 is built from 15 residues. Germline CDR1 MDHEN, CDR2 SYDVKM. Trimming removed 3 bases from V and 3 bases from J, with 11 bases in between. DNA for the CDR3: TGTGCCAGCAGTTTGTTGGGGCAGTACACCGGGGAGCTGTTTTTT. Residues: CASSLLGQYTGELFF.

In this sample, this clonotype turned up many times. Since it is a stray read in a library aimed at alpha chains, this beta chain has a size that is not meaningful. This sequence joins TRBV2 and TRBJ1-2; D remains unclear. V lost 1 base and J lost 7, with 7 bases in between. The CDR3 totals 12 residues. Germline CDR1 and CDR2: SNHLY and FYNNEI. The CDR3 sequence is CASSEENPGYTF. The DNA of the CDR3 is TGTGCCAGCAGTGAAGAAAATCCTGGCTACACCTTC.

This clonotype was recorded at least ten times. For a library built for alpha chains, this beta chain is a stray read; little rests on its size. The rearrangement uses TRBV10-3 and TRBJ1-2, with unresolved D. The CDR3 is 14 residues long. Germline CDR1 and CDR2: ENHRY and SYGVKD. Trimming took 3 bases from V and 1 from J, leaving 9 bases between them. The CDR3 region is CAISDNSNNYGYTF. CDR3 coding DNA: TGTGCCATCAGTGACAACAGTAATAACTATGGCTACACCTTC.

This clonotype was seen repeatedly, ten times or more. Little can be read into the size of this beta chain, an off-target read in a library designed for alpha chains. The J gene is TRBJ2-1, the V gene TRBV30; weak D call: TRBD1 (5 bases). CDR1 is GTSNPN and CDR2 is SVGIG in the germline V gene (reference sequence). The CDR3 spans 14 residues. Trimming removed 0 bases from V and 9 bases from J, with 15 bases in between. The CDR3 nucleotides are TGTGCCTGGAGTGTCCTTACTCAGGGAAGTGAGCAGTTCTTC. As protein: CAWSVLTQGSEQFF.

This clonotype occurred many times. This beta chain appears as a stray read in a library generated for alpha chains; its size is not informative. The V gene is TRBV11-1, the J gene TRBJ2-1; a weak D match, TRBD2 (5 bases). Germline V lookup: CDR1 SGHAT, CDR2 FQDESV (reference sequence). Deletions cut 4 bases from V and 6 bases from J, with 19 bases between. There are 16 residues in the CDR3. CDR3 region: CASSSHSAGRSNEQFF. The CDR3 DNA reads TGTGCCAGCAGCTCCCACTCGGCGGGCCGTTCCAATGAGCAGTTCTTC.

This clonotype appeared many times. This beta chain lies outside the target of a library built for alpha chains; its clone size means little. The V call is TRBV3-1, the J call TRBJ1-1; perhaps TRBD1 as D (6 bases). Trimming removed 3 bases from V and 5 bases from J, with 13 bases in between. Germline values: CDR1 LGHDT, CDR2 YNNKEL (reference sequence). The CDR3 is made up of 14 amino acids. DNA of the CDR3: TGTGCCAGCAGCCAGATCGGGGGCGAGACTGAAGCTTTCTTT. It codes for CASSQIGGETEAFF.

Sample share makes this clonotype medium-sized. For a library built for alpha chains, this beta chain is a stray read; little rests on its size. The CDR3 DNA sequence: TGTGCCAGCAGTGGAGGGGGAGTCCTTGAAGCTTTCTTT. Protein sequence: CASSGGGVLEAFF. This chain uses TRBV6-1 with TRBJ1-1, with TRBD1 as a possible D gene (6 bases). Trimming cost V 4 bases and J 7 bases, with 13 bases left between them. CDR1 is MNHNS and CDR2 is SASEGT in the germline V gene. The length of the CDR3 is 13 residues.

This clonotype was counted many times. Since the library was made to target alpha chains, this beta chain is a stray read and its abundance is not meaningful. The chain recombines TRBV7-2 with TRBJ1-6, with D unclear. The germline V gene encodes CDR1 SGHTA and CDR2 FQGNSA. V lost 10 bases, J lost 7 bases, and 11 bases lay in between. The CDR3 runs 12 residues. Here the CDR3 DNA reads TGTGCCATCATTGAGGGAAATTCACCCCTCCACTTT. Protein product: CAIIEGNSPLHF.

There are a few counts of this clonotype. For a library built for alpha chains, this beta chain is a stray read; little rests on its size. The rearrangement links TRBV7-9 to TRBJ2-5; D uncertain. The length of the CDR3 is 14 residues. The V end was cut by 6 bases, the J end by 0 bases, with 11 bases between. The V gene's germline CDR1 is SEHNR and CDR2 FQNEAQ (reference sequence). The CDR3 protein is CASSFLSNQETQYF. The CDR3 DNA follows: TGTGCCAGCAGTTTCTTGTCCAACCAAGAGACCCAGTACTTC.

This clonotype was recorded at least ten times. As an off-target read in a library built for alpha chains, this beta chain has a frequency of little significance. The V call is TRBV29-1, the J call TRBJ1-1; D is uncertain. Germline CDR1 SQVTM, CDR2 ANQGSEA. This CDR3 has 13 amino acids. Deletions cut 4 bases from V and 1 base from J, with 10 bases between. CDR3 nucleotide sequence: TGCAGCGTTGTCCGGACCCCGAACACTGAAGCTTTCTTT. Translated, it gives CSVVRTPNTEAFF. Filled out from reference TRBV29-1 and TRBJ1-1, the complete variable domain reads SAVISQKPSRDICQRGTSLTIQCQVDSQVTMMFWYRQQPGQSLTLIATANQGSEATYESGFVIDKFPISRPNLTFSTLTVSNMSPEDSSIYLCSVVRTPNTEAFFGQGTRLTVV.

This clonotype is a singleton in its sample. It is likely a read error, because the conserved phenylalanine at the end of the CDR3 is missing. The DNA is left out, because the CDR3 cannot be placed on it with certainty; the CDR3 is given as TCRdb lists it. This beta chain turned up in a library designed for alpha chains; as an off-target read, its abundance says little. The chain uses TRBV12-3 or TRBV12-4 and TRBJ2-7; the table's D call of TRBD1 was not tested on the DNA. The CDR3 is 14 amino acids long, termini counted. The CDR3 sequence is CASSLNGQGLDFRI.

This clonotype was seen ten or more times. This beta chain is an off-target read within a library intended for alpha chains, so its frequency means little. This chain connects TRBV6-5 to TRBJ1-1; no firm D call. The germline V gene has CDR1 MNHEY and CDR2 SVGAGI. Deletions cut 5 bases from V and 1 base from J, with 20 bases between. The CDR3 has 17 amino acids. CDR3 coding DNA: TGTGCCAGCAGTCCGCTATCCCTAGCGGAGGGGAACACTGAAGCTTTCTTT. As protein: CASSPLSLAEGNTEAFF.

This clonotype was seen many times. A library made for alpha chains picked up this beta chain off target, so its size means little. The rearrangement joins TRBV30 to TRBJ2-1; D is unclear. Germline CDR1 reads GTSNPN; CDR2 reads SVGIG (reference sequence). V lost 0 bases and J lost 9, with 9 bases in between. The CDR3 has 12 amino acids. The CDR3 DNA follows: TGTGCCTGGAGTGTATGGTCCGGTGAGCAGTTCTTC. Translated, it gives CAWSVWSGEQFF.

This clonotype was counted at least ten times. This beta chain is an off-target read within a library intended for alpha chains, so its frequency means little. The V call is TRBV20-1, the J call TRBJ2-7; perhaps D is TRBD1 or TRBD2 (5 bases each). CDR1 DFQATT and CDR2 SNEGSKA come from the germline V gene (reference sequence). The V and J ends lost 6 bases and 6 bases respectively, with 15 bases between them. The CDR3 runs 12 residues. The CDR3 nucleotides read TGCAGTGCCACGCTAGTGGGACCCGAGCAGTACTTC. This translates into CSATLVGPEQYF.